This section outlines one T cell receptor beta chain sequence together with its context. What it binds is not known. The source of the sample is a study of blood T cells in healthy people across ages. Primers used in a second PCR of roughly 7 to 11 cycles were a sample-barcoded 5' primer and a J-beta primer mix. A single record per CDR3 protein comes from TCRdb applying MiXCR to the 5' RACE reads. The repertoire consists of over 600,000 distinct CDR3 sequences, with around two fifths occurring once and the leading ten covering 30%. CDR3 length equals 15 residues. Unmatched junction bases numbered 6, after V lost 1 base and J lost 6 bases. Looked up from germline, CDR1 is LNHDA and CDR2 is SQIVND (reference sequence). Peripheral blood, around 10 milliliters per donor, was collected. PBMCs, at least 7 million per sample, were isolated. Overall study results and limits: Unknown donor CMV status possibly confounded expanded clonotype changes. Considered underestimates were the diversity estimates obtained from one million T cells.

The chain links TRBV19 to TRBJ1-1, with 9 bases lining up with TRBD1. The TCR sequence derives from a man of 80 years or more in good health. Sequencing was carried out using blood. In DNA, the CDR3 is TGTGCCAGTAGTATAGTAGAAAGACAGGGGGCTGAAGCTTTCTTT. This codes for CASSIVERQGAEAFF. The full variable domain, in which reference TRBV19 and TRBJ1-1 provide the parts outside the CDR3, is DGGITQSPKYLFRKEGQNVTLSCEQNLNHDAMYWYRQDPGQGLRLIYYSQIVNDFQKGDIAEGYSVSREKKESFPLTVTSAQKNPTAFYLCASSIVERQGAEAFFGQGTRLTVV.